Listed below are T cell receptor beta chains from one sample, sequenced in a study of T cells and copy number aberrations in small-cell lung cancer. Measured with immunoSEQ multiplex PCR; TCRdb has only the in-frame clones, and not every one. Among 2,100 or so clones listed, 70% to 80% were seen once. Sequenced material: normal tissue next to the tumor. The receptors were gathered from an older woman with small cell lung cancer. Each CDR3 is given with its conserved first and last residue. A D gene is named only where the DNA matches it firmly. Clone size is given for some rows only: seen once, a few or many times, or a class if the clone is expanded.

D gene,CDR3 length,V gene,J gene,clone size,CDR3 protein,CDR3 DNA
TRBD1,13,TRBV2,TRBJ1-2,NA,CASTDRASYGYIF,TGTGCCAGCACAGACAGGGCCTCCTATGGCTACATCTTC
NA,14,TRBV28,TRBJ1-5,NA,CASSFGGPHQPQHF,TGTGCCAGCAGTTTCGGGGGTCCCCATCAGCCCCAGCATTTT
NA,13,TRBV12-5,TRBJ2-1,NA,CASGTGPLNEQFF,TGTGCTAGTGGTACCGGGCCCTTGAATGAGCAGTTCTTC
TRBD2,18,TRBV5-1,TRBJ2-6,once,CASSDGLAGPSGANVLTF,TGCGCCAGCAGCGACGGACTAGCGGGTCCCTCTGGGGCCAACGTCCTGACTTTC
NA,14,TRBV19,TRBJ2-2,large,CASSVDRNTGELFF,TGTGCCAGTAGTGTAGACAGGAACACCGGGGAGCTGTTTTTT
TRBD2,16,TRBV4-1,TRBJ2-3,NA,CASSQPTSGVEDTQYF,TGCGCCAGCAGCCAACCGACTAGCGGGGTGGAAGATACGCAGTATTTT
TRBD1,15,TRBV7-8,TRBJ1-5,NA,CASSFGQGQNQPQHF,TGTGCCAGCAGCTTTGGACAGGGCCAAAATCAGCCCCAGCATTTT
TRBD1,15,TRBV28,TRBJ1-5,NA,CASSLRGTGDQPQHF,TGTGCCAGCAGTTTGCGCGGGACAGGGGATCAGCCCCAGCATTTT
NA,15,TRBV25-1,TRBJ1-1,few,CASSEEGVPNTEAFF,TGTGCCAGCAGTGAGGAAGGGGTACCGAACACTGAAGCTTTCTTT
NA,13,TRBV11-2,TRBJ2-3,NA,CASSLDMTDTQYF,TGTGCCAGCAGCTTAGATATGACCGATACGCAGTATTTT
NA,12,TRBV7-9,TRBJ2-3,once,CASTSLTDTQYF,TGTGCCAGCACAAGCCTCACAGATACGCAGTATTTT
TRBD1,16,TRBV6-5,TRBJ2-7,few,CASSYIRDRGLGEQYF,TGTGCCAGCAGTTACATCCGGGACAGGGGGCTGGGGGAGCAGTACTTC
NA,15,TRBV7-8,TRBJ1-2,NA,CASSNLQGFGYGYTF,TGTGCCAGCAGCAACCTTCAGGGGTTTGGGTATGGCTACACCTTC
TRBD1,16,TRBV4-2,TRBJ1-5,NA,CASSQGQDYSNQPQHF,TGTGCCAGCAGCCAGGGACAGGACTATAGCAATCAGCCCCAGCATTTT
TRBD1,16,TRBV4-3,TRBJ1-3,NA,CASSQDRGQGWHTIYF,TGCGCCAGCAGCCAAGATCGTGGACAGGGGTGGCACACCATATATTTT
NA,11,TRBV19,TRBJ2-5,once,CHHVGKETQYF,TGTCATCATGTGGGGAAAGAGACCCAGTACTTC
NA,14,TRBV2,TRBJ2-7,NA,CASSAGHRGNEQYF,TGTGCCAGCAGTGCGGGACACCGAGGCAACGAGCAGTACTTC
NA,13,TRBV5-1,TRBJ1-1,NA,CASILTQGSEAFF,TGCGCCAGCATCCTTACACAGGGTTCTGAAGCTTTCTTT
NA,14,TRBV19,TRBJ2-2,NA,CASSIYPGNGELFF,TGTGCCAGTAGTATATACCCAGGGAACGGGGAGCTGTTTTTT
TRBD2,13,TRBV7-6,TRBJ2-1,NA,CATGASGGHEQFF,TGTGCCACCGGGGCTAGCGGGGGTCATGAGCAGTTCTTC
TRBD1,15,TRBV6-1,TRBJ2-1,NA,CASSEWTGGPVLVFF,TGTGCCAGCAGTGAGTGGACAGGGGGCCCGGTTTTGGTGTTCTTC
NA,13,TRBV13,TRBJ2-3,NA,CASSPKSTDTQYF,TGTGCCAGCAGCCCTAAGAGCACAGATACGCAGTATTTT
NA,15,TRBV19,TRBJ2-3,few,CASSGGVSRTDTQYF,TGTGCCAGTAGTGGTGGGGTTTCAAGGACAGATACGCAGTATTTT
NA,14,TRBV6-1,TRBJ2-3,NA,CASSEVSGSGSGYF,TGTGCCAGCAGTGAAGTCTCCGGTTCCGGCAGCGGATATTTT
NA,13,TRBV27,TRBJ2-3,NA,CASSLLAGDTQYF,TGTGCCAGCAGTTTATTGGCGGGAGATACGCAGTATTTT
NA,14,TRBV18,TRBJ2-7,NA,CASSPPGPPYEQYF,TGTGCCAGCTCTCCCCCCGGACCCCCCTACGAGCAGTACTTC
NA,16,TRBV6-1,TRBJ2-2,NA,CASSEGVGRNTGELFF,TGTGCCAGCAGTGAAGGGGTCGGGAGAAACACCGGGGAGCTGTTTTTT
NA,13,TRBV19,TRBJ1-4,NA,CASSIGGREKLFF,TGTGCCAGTAGTATCGGGGGTCGAGAAAAACTGTTTTTT
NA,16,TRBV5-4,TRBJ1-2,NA,CASSLFTQIQRYGYTF,TGTGCCAGCAGCTTGTTCACGCAGATCCAACGCTATGGCTACACCTTC
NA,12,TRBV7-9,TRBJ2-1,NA,CASSFGTGPQFF,TGTGCCAGCAGCTTCGGGACGGGCCCACAGTTCTTC
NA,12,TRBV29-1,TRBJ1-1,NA,CSVLSLNTEAFF,TGCAGCGTACTGTCCCTGAACACTGAAGCTTTCTTT
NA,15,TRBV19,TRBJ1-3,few,CASSISRISGNTIYF,TGTGCCAGTAGTATTAGCCGGATCTCTGGAAACACCATATATTTT
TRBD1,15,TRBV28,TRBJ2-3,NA,CASSLGRGIWDTQYF,TGTGCCAGCAGTTTGGGCAGGGGGATATGGGATACGCAGTATTTT
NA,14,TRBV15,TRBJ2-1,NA,CATSRDKVSVEQFF,TGTGCCACCAGCAGAGATAAAGTCAGCGTCGAGCAGTTCTTC
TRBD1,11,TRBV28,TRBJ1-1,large,CASSFDRGTFF,TGTGCCAGCAGTTTTGACAGGGGGACTTTCTTT
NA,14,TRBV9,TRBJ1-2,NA,CASSVQGDDYGYTF,TGTGCCAGCAGCGTACAGGGAGATGACTATGGCTACACCTTC
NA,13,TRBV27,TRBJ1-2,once,CASSLNGNYGYTF,TGTGCCAGCAGTTTAAACGGAAACTATGGCTACACCTTC
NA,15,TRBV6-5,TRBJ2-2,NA,CASSYSGPVTGELFF,TGTGCCAGCAGTTACTCGGGACCGGTCACCGGGGAGCTGTTTTTT
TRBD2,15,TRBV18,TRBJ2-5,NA,CASSPPSGGAETQYF,TGTGCCAGCTCACCACCGAGCGGGGGGGCCGAGACCCAGTACTTC
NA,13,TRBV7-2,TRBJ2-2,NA,CASRFIRAGELFF,TGTGCCAGCAGATTTATTCGGGCCGGGGAGCTGTTTTTT
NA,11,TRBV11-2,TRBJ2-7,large,CASSLGTEQYF,TGTGCCAGCAGTTTGGGGACCGAGCAGTACTTC